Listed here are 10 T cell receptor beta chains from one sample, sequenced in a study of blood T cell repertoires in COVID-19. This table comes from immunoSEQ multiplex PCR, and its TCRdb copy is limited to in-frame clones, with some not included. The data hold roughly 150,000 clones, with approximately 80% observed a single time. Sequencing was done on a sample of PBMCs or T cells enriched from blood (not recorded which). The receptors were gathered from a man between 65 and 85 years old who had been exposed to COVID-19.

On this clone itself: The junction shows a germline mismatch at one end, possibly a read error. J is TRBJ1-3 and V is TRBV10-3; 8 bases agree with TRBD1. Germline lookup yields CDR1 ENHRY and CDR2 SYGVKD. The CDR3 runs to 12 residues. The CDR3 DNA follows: TGTGCCATCAGTGATCTTTCGACAGGGGCACATTTT. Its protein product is CAISDLSTGAHF.

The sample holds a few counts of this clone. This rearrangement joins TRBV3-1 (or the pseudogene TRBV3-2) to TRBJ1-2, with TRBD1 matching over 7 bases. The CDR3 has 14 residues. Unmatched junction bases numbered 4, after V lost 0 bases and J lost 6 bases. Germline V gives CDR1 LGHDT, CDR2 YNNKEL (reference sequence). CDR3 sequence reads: CASSQERGTDGYTF. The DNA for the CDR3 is TGTGCCAGCAGCCAAGAAAGGGGGACAGATGGCTACACCTTC.

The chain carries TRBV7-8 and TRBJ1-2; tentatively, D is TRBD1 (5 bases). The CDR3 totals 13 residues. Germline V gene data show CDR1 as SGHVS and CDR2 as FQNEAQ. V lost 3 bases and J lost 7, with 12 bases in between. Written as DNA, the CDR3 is TGTGCCAGCAGCTTGGGCTGGGGGGGTGGCTACACCTTC. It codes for CASSLGWGGGYTF. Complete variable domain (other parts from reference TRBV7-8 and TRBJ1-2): GAGVSQSPRYKVAKRGQDVALRCDPISGHVSLFWYQQALGQGPEFLTYFQNEAQLDKSGLPSDRFFAERPEGSVSTLKIQRTQQEDSAVYLCASSLGWGGGYTFGSGTRLTVV.

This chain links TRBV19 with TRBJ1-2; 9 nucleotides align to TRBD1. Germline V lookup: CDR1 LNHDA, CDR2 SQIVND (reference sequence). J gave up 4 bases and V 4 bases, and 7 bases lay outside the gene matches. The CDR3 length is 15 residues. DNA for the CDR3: TGTGCCAGTAGTACTGGGGGACAGGGAAGCTATGGCTACACCTTC. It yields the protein CASSTGGQGSYGYTF.

The CDR3 loop is CASSAQNNEQFF. For the CDR3, the DNA is TGTGCCAGCAGTGCACAAAACAATGAGCAGTTCTTC. This chain connects TRBV25-1 to TRBJ2-1; D uncertain. Looked up from germline, CDR1 is MGHDK and CDR2 is SYGVNS. The CDR3 covers 12 residues. Trimming shortened V by 4 bases and J by 5 bases, and 6 bases separated the two germline ends.

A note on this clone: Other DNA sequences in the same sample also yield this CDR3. The CDR3, as DNA: TGTGCCAGCAGTGATCCGGGACAGGGATACTACAATGAGCAGTTCTTC. Protein sequence: CASSDPGQGYYNEQFF. The chain combines TRBV6-1 with TRBJ2-1, with 9 nucleotides matching TRBD1. The CDR3 spans 16 residues. V trimming: 3 bases; J trimming: 3 bases; junction bases outside the gene matches: 6. Looked up from germline, CDR1 is MNHNS and CDR2 is SASEGT.

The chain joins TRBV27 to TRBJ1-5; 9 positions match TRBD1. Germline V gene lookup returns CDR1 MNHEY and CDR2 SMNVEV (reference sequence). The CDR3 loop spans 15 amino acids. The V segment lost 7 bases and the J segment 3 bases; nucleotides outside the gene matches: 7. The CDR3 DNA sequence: TGTGCCAGCAACCCCGGGACAGGGACCAATCAGCCCCAGCATTTT. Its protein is CASNPGTGTNQPQHF.

In DNA, the CDR3 is TGTGCCAGCAGCCCCGGGACCTACGAGCAGTACTTC. The encoded protein is CASSPGTYEQYF. The chain couples TRBV11-2 to TRBJ2-7; D is possibly TRBD2 (5 bases). This CDR3 is 12 amino acids long. CDR1 SGHAT and CDR2 FQNNGV come from the germline V gene. Trimming cost V 5 bases and J 2 bases, with 7 bases left between them. The full variable domain, its missing parts supplied by reference TRBV11-2 and TRBJ2-7, is EAGVAQSPRYKIIEKRQSVAFWCNPISGHATLYWYQQILGQGPKLLIQFQNNGVVDDSQLPKDRFSAERLKGVDSTLKIQPAKLEDSAVYLCASSPGTYEQYFGPGTRLTVT.

The CDR3 bases are TGTGCCAGCAGTAGCACAGGGGTAAACTATGGCTACACCTTC. Translated, it gives CASSSTGVNYGYTF. V usage is TRBV25-1 and J usage is TRBJ1-2; TRBD1 matches at 7 bases. The CDR3 is made up of 14 amino acids. Germline-derived CDR1 and CDR2 are MGHDK and SYGVNS. V trimming: 5 bases; J trimming: 2 bases; junction bases outside the gene matches: 5.

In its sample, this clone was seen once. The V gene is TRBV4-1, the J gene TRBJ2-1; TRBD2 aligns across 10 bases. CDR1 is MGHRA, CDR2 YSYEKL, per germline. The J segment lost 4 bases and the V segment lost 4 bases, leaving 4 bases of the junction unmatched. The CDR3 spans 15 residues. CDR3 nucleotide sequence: TGCGCCAGCAGCCCCACTAGCGGGGTTTACAATGAGCAGTTCTTC. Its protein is CASSPTSGVYNEQFF.